Reported below is one T cell receptor beta chain. No antigen is known for it. Some clones are missing from TCRdb's copy, which holds only in-frame ones; the method was immunoSEQ multiplex PCR. The repertoire includes 150,000 to 180,000 clones, roughly 90% of them detected once, and about 19% sits in the top ten. Deletions cut 4 bases from V and 5 bases from J, with 8 bases between. Germline V lookup: CDR1 SGHTA, CDR2 FQGNSA. The CDR3 sequence is 12 residues long. The record originates from a study of T cell responses to AZD1222 COVID-19 vaccine. Study in general: Pooled in the analysis were second doses at about 4 or about 12 weeks. Findings and limits, study-wide: Seropositive status at baseline applied to only a handful of AZD1222 recipients. Breadth and depth of Spike-specific TCRs rose after two AZD1222 doses. Across the whole spike, CD4 TCRs peaked at regions 160-218 and 743-854.

The clonotype originates from an adult in good health. The chain uses TRBV7-2 and TRBJ2-5; D is unresolved. This specimen was peripheral blood, taken on day 0 of AZD1222 vaccination. Here the CDR3 DNA reads TGTGCCAGCAGCTCCTATCCGGAGACCCAGTACTTC. Protein product: CASSSYPETQYF.